This section outlines one T cell receptor beta chain sequence together with its context. Its target is unknown. General study findings and limits: Tumor Treg TCRs overlapped most with tumor naive CD4+ cells. Whole repertoires were not studied in the larger cohort, only one V-J beta rearrangement. Tumor memory CD4+ T cell TCR gene usage was found to cluster with blood and lymph node memory CD4+ cells and with lymph node naive CD4+ cells.

Treg sorting used a CD4+CD25+CD127-/low gate. Semi-nested PCR with Nested Universal Primer A followed constant-region reverse priming of full-length variable regions. One entry per CDR3 protein, called by TCRdb with MiXCR from the 5' RACE reads. The sample yields around 30,000 distinct CDR3 sequences, about a quarter seen once. This CDR3 region has 15 residues. The germline V gene has CDR1 LNHDA and CDR2 SQIVND (reference sequence). V lost 11 bases to trimming and J lost 5 bases; unmatched junction nucleotides: 15. Sequences were obtained from tumor-infiltrating Tregs sorted from the breast tumor. This clonotype originated in a female donor with breast cancer. The chain uses TRBV19 and TRBJ2-1; 7 bases map to TRBD1. The CDR3 bases are TGTGCCTGTACCATCGGATTGGGACAGAACAATGAGCAGTTCTTC. Protein: CACTIGLGQNNEQFF. The full variable domain, its missing parts supplied by reference TRBV19 and TRBJ2-1, is DGGITQSPKYLFRKEGQNVTLSCEQNLNHDAMYWYRQDPGQGLRLIYYSQIVNDFQKGDIAEGYSVSREKKESFPLTVTSAQKNPTAFYLCACTIGLGQNNEQFFGPGTRLTVL.